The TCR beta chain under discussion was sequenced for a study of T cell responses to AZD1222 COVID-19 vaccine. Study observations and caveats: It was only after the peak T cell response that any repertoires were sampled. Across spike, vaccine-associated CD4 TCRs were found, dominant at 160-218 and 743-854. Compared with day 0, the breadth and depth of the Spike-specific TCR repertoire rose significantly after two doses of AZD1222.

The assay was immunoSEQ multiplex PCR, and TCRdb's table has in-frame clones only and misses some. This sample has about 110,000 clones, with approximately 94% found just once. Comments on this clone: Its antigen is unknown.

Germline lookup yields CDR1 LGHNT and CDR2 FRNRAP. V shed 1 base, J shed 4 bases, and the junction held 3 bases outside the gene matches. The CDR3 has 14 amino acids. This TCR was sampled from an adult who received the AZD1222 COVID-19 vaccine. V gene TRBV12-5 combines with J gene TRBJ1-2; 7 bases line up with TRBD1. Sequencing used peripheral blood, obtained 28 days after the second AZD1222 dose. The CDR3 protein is CASGLESGGYGYTF. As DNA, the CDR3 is TGTGCTAGTGGTTTGGAGTCAGGGGGCTATGGCTACACCTTC.